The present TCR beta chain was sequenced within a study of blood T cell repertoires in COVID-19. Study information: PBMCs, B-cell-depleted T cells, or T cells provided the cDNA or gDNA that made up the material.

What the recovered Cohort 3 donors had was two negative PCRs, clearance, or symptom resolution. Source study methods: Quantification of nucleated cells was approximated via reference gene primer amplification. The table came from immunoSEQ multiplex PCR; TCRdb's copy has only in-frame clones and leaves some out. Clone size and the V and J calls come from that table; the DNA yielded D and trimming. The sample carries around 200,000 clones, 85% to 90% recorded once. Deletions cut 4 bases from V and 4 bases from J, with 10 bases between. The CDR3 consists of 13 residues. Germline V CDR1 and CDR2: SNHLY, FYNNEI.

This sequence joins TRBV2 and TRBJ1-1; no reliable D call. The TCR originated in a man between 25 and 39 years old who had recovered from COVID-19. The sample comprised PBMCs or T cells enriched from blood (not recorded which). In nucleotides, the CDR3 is TGTGCCAGCAGTGTAAACGAGATCACTGAAGCTTTCTTT. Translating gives CASSVNEITEAFF.